The source of this T cell receptor beta chain is a study of blood T cell repertoires in COVID-19. The overall study: Acute-phase and convalescent COVID-19 samples originated in the United States, Italy and Spain. Sources were T cells, B-cell-depleted T cells, or PBMCs; the material itself was cDNA or gDNA.

J gave up 1 base and V 4 bases, and 2 bases lay outside the gene matches. CDR3 length: 14 amino acids. Germline loops: CDR1 KGHSY, CDR2 FQNENV. Authors' data handling: By means of reference gene primer amplification, nucleated cell counts were estimated. Data came from immunoSEQ multiplex PCR; TCRdb stores just in-frame clones and leaves some out. V, J and clone size are those of that table, while D and trimming were read from the DNA. The sample holds 360,000 or so clones, approximately 89% seen once. Patients at the Seattle site were enrolled during active infection and followed longitudinally. What was sequenced was peripheral blood. The chain has TRBV16 and TRBJ1-1, with 8 bases matching TRBD1. This TCR was recovered from an older woman with COVID-19, enrolled during active disease. CDR3 amino acids: CASSRQGKNTEAFF. CDR3 sequence (DNA): TGTGCCAGCAGCCGACAGGGGAAGAACACTGAAGCTTTCTTT.